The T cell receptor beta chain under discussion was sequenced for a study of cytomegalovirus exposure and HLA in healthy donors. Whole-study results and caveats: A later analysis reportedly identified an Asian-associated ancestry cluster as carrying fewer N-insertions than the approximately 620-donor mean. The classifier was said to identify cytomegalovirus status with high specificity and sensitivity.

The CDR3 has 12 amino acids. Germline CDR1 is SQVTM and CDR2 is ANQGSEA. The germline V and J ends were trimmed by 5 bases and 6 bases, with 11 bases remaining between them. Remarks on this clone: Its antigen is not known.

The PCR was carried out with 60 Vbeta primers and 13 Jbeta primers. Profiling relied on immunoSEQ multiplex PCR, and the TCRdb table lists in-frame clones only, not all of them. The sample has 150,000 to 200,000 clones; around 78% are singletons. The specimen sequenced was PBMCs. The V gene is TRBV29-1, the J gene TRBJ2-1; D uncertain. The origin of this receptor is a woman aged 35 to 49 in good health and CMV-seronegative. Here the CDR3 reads CSVLRSSNEQFF. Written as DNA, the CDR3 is TGCAGCGTTCTTAGGAGCTCCAATGAGCAGTTCTTC.